This paragraph reports one T cell receptor (beta chain). Its specific antigen is unknown. No qualities accompany the bases; no much larger clone lies one base away. Unmatched junction bases come to 8, with V trimmed by 7 bases and J by 4 bases. The CDR3 covers 15 residues, taking in both the cysteine and the phenylalanine. The only DNA kept is the CDR3, 45 bases in frame from the first base. Taken from the germline V gene (reference sequence), the CDR1 and CDR2 loops are LNHDA and SQIVND. This specimen comes from a study of cytomegalovirus exposure and HLA in healthy donors (dated by TCRdb to 2016 to 2017). Concerning the study at large: An earlier analysis of about 560 of the donors reported approximately 260 Gb of sequence data and 117 million unique TCR beta sequences obtained from roughly 170 million T cells. HLA typing included class I and class II loci at four-digit resolution. Typing coverage varied by locus: roughly 629-640 donors for A, B, C, DRB1 and DQB1; roughly 560 for DQA1; over 600 for DPA1; around 450 for DPB1. An early release that covered fewer than 800 HLA-typed donors contained 250 to 350 gigabases of sequencing data and tens of millions of unique TCR sequences. In addition to the first cohort of 666 subjects, a separate validation cohort of around 110 different subjects was used. A handful of DR-DQ haplotypes were handled as single units for association and clustering because linkage in the cohort was strong. To study patterns of TCR occurrence, a later analysis re-analyzed previously published TCR beta repertoires from around 700 donors and added high-resolution HLA genotyping. All discovery cohort repertoires had been generated using a single sequencing platform. To predict cytomegalovirus infection status, the study brought together high-throughput TCR immunosequencing, statistical association of individual TCRs with disease status, and machine learning. An earlier analysis of nearly 600 of the donors applied high-throughput TCR beta sequencing to assess whether each TCR beta V gene segment acted as functional or pseudogenic. Rather than drawing on any new phenotypic data, the later analysis identified candidate immune exposures from TCR beta sequences and the way those sequences occurred across donors. A later genetic analysis took genome-wide SNP genotypes for about three fifths of the 666 donors and used that subset as a discovery cohort. Of the roughly 410 genotyped donors, 80% to 90% were placed in the genetic ancestry cluster associated with self-reported Caucasian donors. The aim of the study was to test whether cataloging public T cell receptors could identify signatures of past pathogen exposure. Among a few hundred genotyped donors of the cohort, an average of about 240,000 unique TCR beta nucleotide sequences were sequenced per donor, roughly 20% of them non-productive. The study used immunosequencing to profile the T cell repertoires of several hundred subjects and linked those repertoires to cytomegalovirus serostatus. Alongside the repertoire data, information on donor age, sex, ethnicity and CMV serostatus was compiled. The paper as a whole reports these results and caveats: Because counts were too low, roughly 17 rarely observed V segments, including chromosome 9 orphons, were left out of the earlier analysis of approximately 500 of the donors. The study listed approximately 160 TCR beta chains as associated with cytomegalovirus. Cytomegalovirus status was reported to be diagnosed by the classifier with high specificity and sensitivity in both the original and validation cohorts. For the cohort, immune exposure information was limited to CMV serostatus. HLA typing was unavailable for some donors at each locus, so association tests used only the typed subset. Correlated functional status among segregating V segments might reflect linkage disequilibrium, but an unknown experimental factor could not be ruled out. The cohort was sequenced for TCR beta chains only, and without alpha or paired-chain data the features that could be detected were limited. V-gene and J-gene trimming of TCR beta chains was associated with a missense DCLRE1C variant in a later genetic analysis, and the association was replicated in an independent cohort. Roughly uniform sequencing depth across donors was assumed in presence/absence analyses, although this assumption may not hold. A cluster of highly shared sequence variants was judged likely to be a technical artifact of the sequencing pipeline. Most TCR sequences were observed very rarely across donors, whereas some public TCRs were present in many individuals. In a later analysis, HLA-associated TCR beta chains showed more clonal expansion and lower generation probabilities than non-associated chains that were equally common. When HLA alleles, especially DR and DQ, strongly co-occurred, TCR associations were difficult to assign to individual alleles. A later analysis associated about 16,000 TCR beta sequences with specific HLA alleles at a false discovery rate of 0.05. Most CMV-associated TCR beta chains appeared to be HLA-restricted in a later analysis, and the HLA associations seemed to be driven largely by CMV exposure. A further reported finding was that TCR beta sequences accurately predicted the HLA-A and HLA-B alleles for most subjects in the first cohort. In a later analysis, several top co-occurrence clusters were reported to appear linked to parvovirus B19, influenza, CMV and Epstein-Barr virus. According to a later analysis, TCR association rates differed among HLA loci, with DRB1 alleles showing the most associated TCRs and HLA-C alleles showing the fewest. In an earlier analysis of some 500 of the donors, most TCR beta V segments appeared in productive rearrangements about 87% or about 30% of the time, broadly matching IMGT annotations. The authors suggested that the approach could potentially be extended to other disease states and immunological phenotypes. The 87-base-pair reads could not distinguish some IMGT-functional V segments, including TRBV6-2 and TRBV6-3, so those segments were excluded. In vitro tests confirmed that a few of the cytomegalovirus-associated TCR beta chains recognize cytomegalovirus antigens. Compared with the roughly 600-donor mean, donors in an Asian-associated ancestry cluster had fewer N-insertions in productive TCRs, according to a later genetic analysis.

In total, about 650 healthy bone marrow donors made up the cohort. Cohort members were all nominally healthy when sampled, although unrecorded immune exposures were likely present. The donor tested CMV seropositive and was one of the 289 seropositive cohort members. Every donor gave a peripheral blood sample, and the peripheral blood mononuclear cells from that sample were used for TCR beta sequencing. The Qiagen DNeasy Blood Extraction Kit was used to extract genomic DNA from the blood cell samples. The protocol used for the library was the immunoSEQ multiplex PCR assay. A mixture of 60 forward primers for TCR Vbeta segments and 13 reverse primers for TCR Jbeta segments was used in the multiplex PCR. Amplification of the CDR3 region of rearranged TCR beta genes was performed with a multiplex PCR assay on genomic DNA. The amplified TCR beta libraries were sequenced on the Illumina HiSeq System as 87-base-pair reads. The authors' analysis ran thus. A later analysis tallied tens of millions of unique TCR beta chains across the 600 to 700 repertoires, and some 10 million of those chains were shared by two or more donors. A nearest-neighbor algorithm error-corrected the raw reads and collapsed the reads into unique sequences, merging closely related sequences to remove PCR and sequencing errors. CDR3 sequences were aligned to IMGT reference sequences to assign V, D and J gene segments. For a sequence to be retained, a match of at least six nucleotides to both a V gene segment and a J gene segment was required. Rearrangements were called productive when the CDR3 lacked stop codons and stayed in frame with V and J; all others were non-productive. Following IMGT convention, CDR3 was defined as the stretch from the second conserved V-encoded cysteine to the conserved J-encoded phenylalanine. The earlier analysis of about 530 of the donors excluded any sequence lacking an unambiguous match to a single V gene segment. An earlier analysis of 587 of the donors called V segments functional above 56.7% productive rearrangements and segregating when the between-donor standard deviation exceeded 5%. A statistical classification framework was developed to diagnose cytomegalovirus status using the catalog of TCR beta chain sequences. V and J gene assignment, in a later analysis, came from comparing TCR nucleotide sequences with IMGT/GENE-DB human TR gene sequences. In a later analysis, CDR3 sequences and most-parsimonious VDJ recombination scenarios were assigned using the TCRdist pipeline. A later analysis defined each TCR beta chain by its CDR3 amino acid sequence plus V-gene family, and excluded reads lacking a unique V-gene family. A later analysis removed 500 to 600 highly shared, low-generation-probability nucleotide sequences to deal with suspected cross-contamination and a sequencing artifact. For each public chain, a later analysis derived a clonal expansion index from normalized ranks of inferred template counts within each repertoire. In a later analysis, generation probabilities were computed with a VDJ recombination model fitted to out-of-frame rearrangements, and the resulting probabilities were checked against IGoR. In a later analysis, hypergeometric tests were used to score TCR-TCR, TCR-HLA and TCR-CMV co-occurrence, with a repertoire-size bias correction applied to TCR pairs. A later analysis estimated false discovery rates by permuting HLA or CMV assignments 20 times. In a later analysis, co-occurring TCRs were grouped using DBSCAN, with TCRdist sequence similarity added in when clustering inside HLA-allele-positive subsets. Repertoires with fewer than 30,000 or more than 120,000 public chains were left out of co-occurrence clustering, as were a handful of repertoires with anomalous nucleotide sharing. TCRdb limited this immuneACCESS table to in-frame rearrangements with V and J called. A share of clones is missing; checked studies link under half to unresolved V genes, and the rest is unexplained. V, J and clone size are taken as reported in that table, and D and trimming were inferred from the DNA itself. This sample gives 250,000 or so clones in total; about 80% of them show up just once. Of the sample, roughly 7.4% falls within the top ten clones.

Source material: PBMCs. The receptor's source is a woman aged 60-70 years in good health and CMV-seropositive. Recombination joined TRBV19 with TRBJ2-7, with 12 middle bases fitting TRBD2. The encoded CDR3 is CASTETSGSSYEQYF. The nucleotide sequence is TGTGCCAGTACCGAGACTAGCGGGAGCTCTTACGAGCAGTACTTC.